Below are 22 T cell receptor beta chains sequenced from a single sample in a study of T cells after yellow fever vaccination. Each CDR3 protein gets one entry after TCRdb re-called the 5' RACE reads with MiXCR. Here the sample spans approximately 160,000 distinct CDR3 sequences, about a tenth being singletons. Sequencing was performed on CD8+ T cells sorted from PBMCs, taken 45 days after the yellow fever booster vaccination. The receptors derive from a man aged 18 to 35 who received the YFV17D yellow fever vaccine.

This clonotype was seen only a few times. The J gene is TRBJ2-3, the V gene TRBV11-2, with D unresolved. V was clipped by 5 bases and J by 1 base, with 19 bases between them. Germline CDR1 reads SGHAT; CDR2 reads FQNNGV. The CDR3 totals 17 residues. The CDR3 bases are TGTGCCAGCAGCCCTGCCGGGTTTGGGCCTCGCACAGATACGCAGTATTTT. It specifies CASSPAGFGPRTDTQYF.

In its sample, this clonotype was seen a few times. The chain is built from TRBV6-2 or TRBV6-3 and TRBJ1-6; a weak D match, TRBD1 (6 bases). The germline CDR1 and CDR2 sequences are MNHEY and SVGEGT. Trimming removed 0 bases at V and 1 base at J, with 10 bases between. CDR3 length: 17 amino acids. The CDR3 bases are TGTGCCAGCAGTTACTCGACAGGAGAATCCTATAATTCACCCCTCCACTTT. Residues: CASSYSTGESYNSPLHF.

CDR3 residues: CASSLTDGVAADTQYF. The CDR3 DNA is TGTGCCAGCAGCTTAACAGACGGGGTTGCCGCAGATACGCAGTATTTT. The chain joins TRBV7-9 to TRBJ2-3, with D perhaps TRBD2 (5 bases). The CDR3 covers 16 residues. Trimming removed 2 bases from V and 4 bases from J, with 16 bases in between. Looked up from germline, CDR1 is SEHNR and CDR2 is FQNEAQ (reference sequence).

The sample holds many counts of this clonotype. V and J are TRBV7-9 and TRBJ1-1; the D gene is possibly TRBD1 (6 bases). Between the trimmed V and J ends, which lost 5 bases and 5 bases, there was a span of 9 bases. There are 12 residues in the CDR3. Germline-derived CDR1 and CDR2 are SEHNR and FQNEAQ (reference sequence). Here the CDR3 DNA reads TGTGCCAGCAGCGACGGACAGACTGAAGCTTTCTTT. Its protein is CASSDGQTEAFF.

This clonotype was seen a few times. The chain employs TRBV7-9 and TRBJ1-2; the D gene is possibly TRBD1 (5 bases). This CDR3 contains 12 residues. Trimming took 2 bases from V and 5 from J, leaving 6 bases between them. The germline V gene has CDR1 SEHNR and CDR2 FQNEAQ (reference sequence). CDR3 amino acids: CASSLRGYGYTF. CDR3 nucleotides: TGTGCCAGCAGCTTAAGGGGATATGGCTACACCTTC.

The CDR3 DNA sequence: TGCAGTGCATGCCCCGAGGGGGCCTCCTACAATGAGCAGTTCTTC. Its translation: CSACPEGASYNEQFF. This chain joins TRBV20-1 and TRBJ2-1; 7 positions match TRBD1. The V segment lost 6 bases and the J segment 0 bases; nucleotides outside the gene matches: 8. Germline-derived CDR1 and CDR2 are DFQATT and SNEGSKA (reference sequence). The CDR3 consists of 15 residues.

The V and J genes are TRBV29-1 and TRBJ1-2, with a possible D match to TRBD1 (6 bases). The CDR3 is 12 amino acids. With 5 bases removed from V and 12 bases from J, the gap between germline ends came to 19 bases. Per the germline V gene, CDR1 is SQVTM and CDR2 is ANQGSEA. The CDR3: CSVLDRTSTDTF. CDR3 DNA sequence: TGCAGCGTTTTAGACAGGACCTCAACAGACACCTTC. Drawing the rest from reference TRBV29-1 and TRBJ1-2, the complete variable domain is SAVISQKPSRDICQRGTSLTIQCQVDSQVTMMFWYRQQPGQSLTLIATANQGSEATYESGFVIDKFPISRPNLTFSTLTVSNMSPEDSSIYLCSVLDRTSTDTFGSGTRLTVV.

This clonotype was counted only a few times. This chain uses TRBV29-1 with TRBJ2-5; 12 nucleotides align to TRBD2. J gave up 10 bases and V 3 bases, and 18 bases lay outside the gene matches. This CDR3 is 17 amino acids long. Germline values: CDR1 SQVTM, CDR2 ANQGSEA. The CDR3 DNA follows: TGCAGCGTTGATGCTCTAGCGGGGGGGGGCCACGTTCGGGACCAGTACTTC. It specifies CSVDALAGGGHVRDQYF.

V gene TRBV4-1 combines with J gene TRBJ1-3; possible D gene TRBD1, 5 bases. CDR3 length equals 15 residues. Trimming pared 5 bases from V and 4 bases from J, leaving 15 bases between. CDR1 MGHRA and CDR2 YSYEKL come from the germline V gene. CDR3 nucleotide sequence: TGCGCCAGCAGCACCCAAACAGGCTACGGAAACACCATATATTTT. Translation gives CASSTQTGYGNTIYF.

This chain's CDR3 is CASGPNSHNEQFF. Here the CDR3 DNA reads TGTGCTAGTGGTCCCAATTCCCACAATGAGCAGTTCTTC. This sequence joins TRBV12-5 and TRBJ2-1; D is unclear. Trimming removed 5 bases from V and 5 bases from J, with 10 bases in between. Germline V lookup: CDR1 LGHNT, CDR2 FRNRAP. CDR3 length: 13 residues. Full variable domain (rest looked up from reference TRBV12-5 and TRBJ2-1): DARVTQTPRHKVTEMGQEVTMRCQPILGHNTVFWYRQTMMQGLELLAYFRNRAPLDDSGMPKDRFSAEMPDATLATLKIQPSEPRDSAVYFCASGPNSHNEQFFGPGTRLTVL.

This clonotype has more than one count but fewer than ten. DNA for the CDR3: TGTGCCAGCGCCCCGGGGGGAGAGCAGTACTTC. Amino acid sequence: CASAPGGEQYF. The rearrangement joins TRBV12-3 or TRBV12-4 to TRBJ2-7; TRBD2 agrees at 7 bases. The V gene end was trimmed by 8 bases and the J gene end by 7 bases; junction bases not matched to a gene: 5. The CDR3 contains 11 residues.

The chain has TRBV7-3 and TRBJ2-5; tentative D call: TRBD2 (5 bases). V shed 0 bases and J shed 5 bases, with 13 bases lying between them. The CDR3 is made up of 15 amino acids. The germline gives CDR1 SGHTA, CDR2 FQGTGA. This CDR3 reads CASSLTSGVPETQYF. The CDR3 nucleotides are TGTGCCAGCAGCTTAACGTCCGGGGTCCCGGAGACCCAGTACTTC.

This rearrangement joins TRBV20-1 to TRBJ2-1, with TRBD1 identical over 9 bases. CDR3 length: 16 amino acids. V lost 0 bases to trimming and J lost 10 bases; unmatched junction nucleotides: 13. Germline V gives CDR1 DFQATT, CDR2 SNEGSKA (reference sequence). Here the CDR3 reads CSARDQRDRVLLEQFF. As DNA, the CDR3 is TGCAGTGCTAGAGATCAACGGGACAGGGTTCTGTTGGAGCAGTTCTTC.

This clonotype was seen only a few times. The chain carries TRBV7-8 and TRBJ2-1, with 12 bases that match TRBD2. V gave up 4 bases and J gave up 4 bases; unmatched junction bases: 8. CDR1 and CDR2 from the germline V gene are SGHVS and FQNEAQ. The CDR3 totals 17 residues. The CDR3 here is CASSSDQTSGRYNEQFF. CDR3 coding DNA: TGTGCCAGCAGCTCCGACCAGACTAGCGGGAGATACAATGAGCAGTTCTTC.

This chain links TRBV27 with TRBJ1-2, with 7 positions matching TRBD1. The CDR3 has 15 amino acids. CDR1 is MNHEY, CDR2 SMNVEV, per germline (reference sequence). Trimming removed 7 bases from V and 4 bases from J; junction bases left unmatched: 12. CDR3 region: CASTSRGGQFYGYTF. The CDR3 DNA sequence: TGTGCCAGCACTTCGAGAGGGGGACAGTTCTATGGCTACACCTTC.

The chain links TRBV9 to TRBJ2-1; no definite D call. The CDR3 is made up of 12 amino acids. V was clipped by 4 bases and J by 4 bases, with 6 bases between them. Germline loops: CDR1 SGDLS, CDR2 YYNGEE. The CDR3 is CASSQYYNEQFF. DNA for the CDR3: TGTGCCAGCAGCCAATATTACAATGAGCAGTTCTTC. The full variable domain, rest sourced from reference TRBV9 and TRBJ2-1, is DSGVTQTPKHLITATGQRVTLRCSPRSGDLSVYWYQQSLDQGLQFLIQYYNGEERAKGNILERFSAQQFPDLHSELNLSSLELGDSALYFCASSQYYNEQFFGPGTRLTVL.

This rearrangement joins TRBV4-1 to TRBJ2-7, with D perhaps TRBD1 (6 bases). Between the trimmed V and J ends, which lost 4 bases and 3 bases, there was a span of 10 bases. The CDR3 extends over 13 amino acids. Germline CDR1 and CDR2: MGHRA and YSYEKL. The CDR3 reads CASSPDRYYEQYV. The CDR3 DNA is TGCGCCAGCAGCCCGGACAGATACTACGAGCAGTACGTC.

This clonotype was counted between two and nine times. Written as DNA, the CDR3 is TGCAGTGCTCCAAACACCGGGGAGCTGTTTTTT. Protein product: CSAPNTGELFF. The chain uses TRBV20-1 and TRBJ2-2; unclear D gene. The CDR3 runs 11 residues. CDR1 DFQATT and CDR2 SNEGSKA come from the germline V gene (reference sequence). V shed 5 bases and J shed 2 bases, with 3 bases lying between them.

The chain employs TRBV3-1 and TRBJ2-2; tentatively, D is TRBD2 (5 bases). The germline V and J ends were trimmed by 4 bases and 6 bases, with 18 bases remaining between them. The germline V gene has CDR1 LGHDT and CDR2 YNNKEL (reference sequence). The CDR3 is made up of 16 amino acids. The chain's CDR3 is CASSLLIGELAGELFF. The CDR3 DNA reads as TGTGCCAGCAGCCTACTTATCGGGGAATTGGCCGGGGAGCTGTTTTTT.

This clonotype was detected many times. The CDR3 DNA is TGTGCCAGCAGTCCGTGGACCAGATCCGGGGAGCTGTTTTTT. Translation: CASSPWTRSGELFF. V gene TRBV6-2 or TRBV6-3 combines with J gene TRBJ2-2, with D unresolved. Trimming cost V 5 bases and J 6 bases, with 13 bases left between them. This CDR3 is 14 amino acids long. CDR1 and CDR2 from the germline V gene are MNHEY and SVGEGT.

This clonotype showed up just a few times. The V and J genes are TRBV6-6 and TRBJ1-2; D remains ambiguous. In germline, CDR1 is MNHNY, CDR2 SVGAGI (reference sequence). Trimming removed 2 bases at V and 0 bases at J, with 13 bases between. The CDR3 has 16 residues. In nucleotides, the CDR3 is TGTGCCAGCAGTTACGGGGAGGATCACCCTAACTATGGCTACACCTTC. It translates to CASSYGEDHPNYGYTF.

This clonotype was seen more than once but under ten times. The V call is TRBV4-1, the J call TRBJ2-3; D is possibly TRBD1 (7 bases). The CDR3 runs 15 residues. Trimming removed 8 bases from V and 1 base from J, with 16 bases in between. CDR1 and CDR2 from the germline V gene are MGHRA and YSYEKL. CDR3 sequence (DNA): TGCGCCAGCTCATATCAGGGGGGACGCACAGATACGCAGTATTTT. Translated: CASSYQGGRTDTQYF.